A single sample is the source of the 28 T cell receptor beta chains below, sequenced in a study of T cell repertoires in cytomegalovirus infection. Each CDR3 protein is one row after TCRdb ran MiXCR on the reads. Of 150,000 to 200,000 distinct CDR3 sequences in the sample, nearly 9.5% are singletons; the top ten hold approximately 4.6%. Sequences were obtained from PBMCs. Receptors originate from a human donor in good health (CMV status not recorded). Some clones in this sample may be carry-over from other donors' samples.

The chain carries TRBV6-2 or TRBV6-3 and TRBJ1-5; no firm D call. The V end was cut by 7 bases, the J end by 5 bases, with 21 bases between. This CDR3 has 16 residues. In germline, CDR1 is MNHEY, CDR2 SVGEGT. CDR3 residues: CASTKGWITDYQPQHF. The CDR3 coding sequence is TGTGCCAGCACAAAAGGATGGATTACAGATTATCAGCCCCAGCATTTT.

This clonotype has a handful of counts. The chain joins TRBV28 to TRBJ2-5; 8 positions agree with TRBD1. Germline V gene sequence: CDR1 MDHEN, CDR2 SYDVKM. Germline trimming cut 4 bases from V and 4 bases from J; bases unmatched to any gene: 11. The CDR3 is made up of 16 amino acids. DNA for the CDR3: TGTGCCAGCAGTTCTCCGGGACAGGAGAGGAGAGAGACCCAGTACTTC. Translating it yields CASSSPGQERRETQYF.

This clonotype was observed many times. V gene TRBV28 combines with J gene TRBJ2-7, with D uncertain. V lost 6 bases and J lost 0, with 18 bases in between. This CDR3 is 16 amino acids long. The germline CDR1 and CDR2 sequences are MDHEN and SYDVKM. CDR3 nucleotide sequence: TGTGCCAGCAGCCGAACCGGTCTACCGAGCTCCTACGAGCAGTACTTC. This gives the protein CASSRTGLPSSYEQYF.

This clonotype was seen repeatedly, ten times or more. This chain links TRBV29-1 with TRBJ2-7; D is undetermined. V was cut by 7 bases and J by 6 bases, with 13 bases left in between. This CDR3 contains 11 residues. Germline values: CDR1 SQVTM, CDR2 ANQGSEA. CDR3 amino acids: CSASGPIEQYF. As DNA, the CDR3 is TGCAGCGCCTCCGGACCCATCGAGCAGTACTTC.

This clonotype has a handful of counts. The V and J genes are TRBV2 and TRBJ1-1; 7 bases line up with TRBD1. The CDR3 has 15 amino acids. Germline V gene data show CDR1 as SNHLY and CDR2 as FYNNEI. V lost 3 bases to trimming and J lost 4 bases; unmatched junction nucleotides: 8. The CDR3 DNA follows: TGTGCCAGCAGTGATCCCGGAGGGGGCGGCACTGAAGCTTTCTTT. Protein: CASSDPGGGGTEAFF.

The chain has TRBV20-1 and TRBJ2-5, with D maybe TRBD2 (6 bases). The V and J ends lost 7 bases and 1 base respectively, with 7 bases between them. Germline V CDR1 and CDR2: DFQATT, SNEGSKA (reference sequence). The CDR3 length is 11 residues. The CDR3 region has the DNA TGCAGTGGGAGGGGCCAAGAGACCCAGTACTTC. Protein sequence: CSGRGQETQYF.

In this sample, this clonotype turned up many times. The chain is built from TRBV7-8 and TRBJ2-7; possibly TRBD1 or TRBD2 for D (6 bases each). The V and J ends lost 0 bases and 3 bases respectively, with 18 bases between them. The CDR3 covers 17 residues. CDR1 and CDR2 from the germline V gene are SGHVS and FQNEAQ. The CDR3 region is CASSLARGASTYYEQYF. In DNA form, the CDR3 reads TGTGCCAGCAGCTTAGCGAGGGGGGCTTCTACTTACTACGAGCAGTACTTC. The whole variable domain, remainder taken from reference TRBV7-8 and TRBJ2-7, is GAGVSQSPRYKVAKRGQDVALRCDPISGHVSLFWYQQALGQGPEFLTYFQNEAQLDKSGLPSDRFFAERPEGSVSTLKIQRTQQEDSAVYLCASSLARGASTYYEQYFGPGTRLTVT.

Only a few counts were recorded for this clonotype. The chain carries TRBV11-2 and TRBJ2-1; no firm D call. V lost 3 bases to trimming and J lost 9 bases, with 12 bases between them. The CDR3 sequence is 13 residues long. Germline V gene data show CDR1 as SGHAT and CDR2 as FQNNGV. CDR3 loop: CASSFAVNTEQFF. Here the CDR3 DNA reads TGTGCCAGCAGCTTTGCAGTTAACACTGAGCAGTTCTTC.

The genes are TRBV19 and TRBJ1-1, with no clear D. The CDR3 totals 14 residues. Germline V gene sequence: CDR1 LNHDA, CDR2 SQIVND (reference sequence). V lost 6 bases and J lost 1, with 12 bases in between. The CDR3 bases are TGTGCCAGTAGCCCAAACGCTTGGAACACTGAAGCTTTCTTT. Its protein is CASSPNAWNTEAFF.

Within the sample, this clonotype is medium-sized (0.01 to 0.1%). V is TRBV7-2 and J is TRBJ1-2; D is undetermined. With 4 bases removed from V and 1 base from J, the gap between germline ends came to 16 bases. Germline lookup yields CDR1 SGHTA and CDR2 FQGNSA. The CDR3 consists of 16 residues. The CDR3 here is CASSSGKGRDNYGYTF. DNA of the CDR3: TGTGCCAGCAGCTCGGGCAAAGGGCGGGATAACTATGGCTACACCTTC.

There are many counts of this clonotype. This chain links TRBV7-9 with TRBJ2-5; 11 bases fit TRBD2. The CDR3 contains 17 residues. J was trimmed by 4 bases and V by 3 bases; bases with no gene match: 10. CDR1 SEHNR and CDR2 FQNEAQ come from the germline V gene (reference sequence). The CDR3 spells CASSFTSGSGSLETQYF. The CDR3, as DNA: TGTGCCAGCAGCTTTACTAGCGGGAGTGGGTCACTAGAGACCCAGTACTTC. Complete variable domain (other parts from reference TRBV7-9 and TRBJ2-5): DTGVSQNPRHKITKRGQNVTFRCDPISEHNRLYWYRQTLGQGPEFLTYFQNEAQLEKSRLLSDRFSAERPKGSFSTLEIQRTEQGDSAMYLCASSFTSGSGSLETQYFGPGTRLLVL.

There are many counts of this clonotype. This chain uses TRBV9 with TRBJ1-2; TRBD1 is a possible D gene (6 bases). V was pared by 5 bases and J by 2 bases, with 22 bases between. The CDR3 contains 17 residues. Germline CDR1 SGDLS, CDR2 YYNGEE. The CDR3 loop reads CASSPAGRTAYNYGYTF. The DNA for the CDR3 is TGTGCCAGCAGTCCGGCGGGTAGGACAGCCTACAACTATGGCTACACCTTC.

This clonotype was counted at least ten times. This sequence joins TRBV7-7 and TRBJ2-5; D remains ambiguous. Trimming stripped 1 base from V and 1 base from J, with 4 bases between. Germline V lookup: CDR1 SSHAT, CDR2 FNYEAQ (reference sequence). The CDR3 is made up of 13 amino acids. CDR3 coding DNA: TGTGCCAGCAGCTTAGAGTCCCAAGAGACCCAGTACTTC. Its translation: CASSLESQETQYF.

This sequence joins TRBV20-1 and TRBJ1-2; D gene uncertain. This CDR3 contains 14 residues. Trimming stripped 1 base from V and 1 base from J, with 10 bases between. Germline-derived CDR1 and CDR2 are DFQATT and SNEGSKA (reference sequence). The CDR3 DNA is TGCAGTGCTAGAGGTTCGACCTATAACTATGGCTACACCTTC. Protein: CSARGSTYNYGYTF.

This clonotype was seen many times. The rearrangement links TRBV27 to TRBJ2-3; D possibly corresponds to TRBD1 (6 bases). Trimming stripped 3 bases from V and 3 bases from J, with 10 bases between. This CDR3 is built from 14 residues. The germline gives CDR1 MNHEY, CDR2 SMNVEV (reference sequence). The DNA for the CDR3 is TGTGCCAGCAGTTTCTGGGGGCAGACAGATACGCAGTATTTT. Its translation is CASSFWGQTDTQYF.

The chain uses TRBV5-4 and TRBJ2-5; D is perhaps TRBD1 or TRBD2 (5 bases each). Germline CDR1 reads SGHNT; CDR2 reads YYREEE (reference sequence). V was clipped by 4 bases and J by 5 bases, with 12 bases between them. The CDR3 spans 13 residues. CDR3 region: CASSTGTSETQYF. The CDR3 DNA follows: TGTGCCAGCAGCACCGGGACGTCGGAGACCCAGTACTTC.

The J gene is TRBJ1-4, the V gene TRBV12-3 or TRBV12-4; D uncertain. The V gene lost 7 bases and the J gene lost 1 base, with 10 bases spanning the gap. The CDR3 is 14 residues long. CDR3 DNA sequence: TGTGCCAGCACCCGAAGGTTAACTAATGAAAAACTGTTTTTT. Its protein product is CASTRRLTNEKLFF.

This clonotype was observed a handful of times. This chain uses TRBV20-1 with TRBJ2-2; D uncertain. Per germline, CDR1 DFQATT and CDR2 SNEGSKA (reference sequence). V was shortened by 3 bases and J by 1 base, with 9 bases between the two germline ends. This CDR3 region has 14 residues. CDR3 in DNA: TGCAGTGCTAGTAGGGTGGGGAACACCGGGGAGCTGTTTTTT. Protein product: CSASRVGNTGELFF.

This clonotype was seen at least ten times. The genes are TRBV7-2 and TRBJ2-4, with D perhaps TRBD2 (6 bases). The V and J ends lost 5 bases and 2 bases respectively, with 13 bases between them. The CDR3 runs to 15 residues. Germline CDR1 SGHTA, CDR2 FQGNSA. CDR3 residues: CASSPAGGTKNIQYF. CDR3 bases: TGTGCCAGCAGCCCTGCTGGGGGGACCAAAAACATTCAGTACTTC. The full variable domain, completed using reference TRBV7-2 and TRBJ2-4, is GAGVSQSPSNKVTEKGKDVELRCDPISGHTALYWYRQSLGQGLEFLIYFQGNSAPDKSGLPSDRFSAERTGGSVSTLTIQRTQQEDSAVYLCASSPAGGTKNIQYFGAGTRLSVL.

This clonotype was detected many times. The gene calls are TRBV20-1 and TRBJ1-2; 9 positions agree with TRBD1. Germline V gives CDR1 DFQATT, CDR2 SNEGSKA (reference sequence). Trimming cost V 5 bases and J 5 bases; bases outside gene matches: 12. The CDR3 runs 15 residues. CDR3 in amino acids: CSAEYRGGQGYGYTF. As DNA, the CDR3 is TGCAGTGCTGAGTATAGAGGCGGACAGGGGTATGGCTACACCTTC.

This clonotype has a count of ten or more. The V gene is TRBV10-3, the J gene TRBJ1-2; D perhaps matches TRBD1 (5 bases). The CDR3 runs 13 residues. The germline V gene has CDR1 ENHRY and CDR2 SYGVKD. The V and J ends lost 3 bases and 7 bases respectively, with 12 bases between them. As DNA, the CDR3 is TGTGCCATCAGTGATTCAGGGTATAGTGGCTACACCTTC. It is translated as CAISDSGYSGYTF.

In the case of this clonotype: The junction shows a germline mismatch at one end, possibly a read error. The V gene is TRBV28, the J gene TRBJ2-1; D uncertain. Germline lookup yields CDR1 MDHEN and CDR2 SYDVKM. The length of the CDR3 is 11 residues. The chain's CDR3 is CASRLYNEQFF. In DNA form, the CDR3 reads TGTGCCAGCAGGTTATACAATGAGCAGTTCTTC.

This clonotype was seen repeatedly, ten times or more. V and J are TRBV7-2 and TRBJ1-5; 8 bases line up with TRBD1. V was pared by 4 bases and J by 6 bases, with 5 bases of the junction left unmatched. The germline CDR1 and CDR2 sequences are SGHTA and FQGNSA. The CDR3 length is 14 residues. The CDR3 region is CASSSRQGIQPQHF. The CDR3 region has the DNA TGTGCCAGCAGCTCCAGACAGGGGATTCAGCCCCAGCATTTT.

This clonotype was seen ten or more times. The chain couples TRBV7-2 to TRBJ2-5; 10 bases agree with TRBD1. This CDR3 region has 15 residues. V shed 3 bases and J 2 bases; nucleotides not matched to a gene: 3. Germline CDR1 is SGHTA and CDR2 is FQGNSA. The CDR3 sequence is CASSLGQGTQETQYF. CDR3 bases: TGTGCCAGCAGCTTGGGACAGGGGACACAAGAGACCCAGTACTTC.

This clonotype was observed many times. CDR3 bases: TGTGCCAGCAGTTTGAGGATCGGGCACACCGGGGAGCTGTTTTTT. Translated, it gives CASSLRIGHTGELFF. The chain recombines TRBV28 with TRBJ2-2; D gene uncertain. Per germline, CDR1 MDHEN and CDR2 SYDVKM. V was cut by 3 bases and J by 3 bases, with 11 bases left in between. The CDR3 length is 15 residues.

In this sample, this clonotype turned up a few times. V is TRBV28 and J is TRBJ2-5, with D possibly matching TRBD1 (6 bases). This CDR3 spans 16 amino acids. Per germline, CDR1 MDHEN and CDR2 SYDVKM. Trimming pared 5 bases from V and 1 base from J, leaving 17 bases between. CDR3 bases: TGTGCCAGCAGTGGGACAAAACGTACAAGCCAAGAGACCCAGTACTTC. Translating it yields CASSGTKRTSQETQYF.

This clonotype was seen repeatedly, ten times or more. The chain uses TRBV28 and TRBJ2-7; D is perhaps TRBD1 or TRBD2 (6 bases each). V shed 5 bases and J shed 2 bases, with 16 bases lying between them. Germline CDR1 is MDHEN and CDR2 is SYDVKM. The CDR3 runs 15 residues. CDR3 DNA: TGTGCCAGCAGTCCCCCCCCGGGGGCACCCTACGAGCAGTACTTC. Its translation: CASSPPPGAPYEQYF.

This clonotype was picked up many times. The rearrangement joins TRBV2 to TRBJ2-1; D may match TRBD1 or TRBD2 (6 bases each). V lost 7 bases and J lost 5, with 18 bases in between. From germline, CDR1 is SNHLY and CDR2 FYNNEI. The CDR3 consists of 15 residues. The CDR3 protein is CASKYSRGQDNEQFF. CDR3 nucleotides: TGTGCCAGCAAGTATTCCCGGGGGCAAGACAATGAGCAGTTCTTC.